The sequence of this T cell receptor (beta chain) was determined in a study of blood T cell repertoires in COVID-19 (TCRdb year 2020). Notes on the research overall: Collaborator samples came from the United States, Italy and Spain and covered acute and convalescent phases of COVID-19. The prospective study material was composed of cDNA or gDNA derived from T cells, B-cell-depleted T cells, or PBMCs. The dataset comprised deeply sampled blood TCRbeta repertoires from subjects exposed to, actively infected with, or recovered from COVID-19. A freely available public database, intended as a resource for researchers studying the immune response to SARS-CoV-2, is where the repertoires were released. The samples were drawn from the first 160 participants of the ongoing ImmuneRACE study and from 950 to 1,500 subjects provided by 6 global collaborators. Sample metadata almost always included a de-identified subject ID, COVID-19 status, age in years and sex. Where HLA class I and class II types were available, the types were taken from metadata supplied by the sample provider, not from assay-based typing.

For this clone: No cognate antigen has been identified for it. No much larger clone exists at a distance of one base, and base qualities are not known.

TCRbeta CDR3 regions were amplified from genomic DNA using the immunoSEQ Assay, a bias-controlled multiplex PCR. The original pipeline was this. The number of nucleated cells in each sample was estimated by amplification of reference gene primers within the assay. Sequence reads were collapsed and filtered to measure the absolute abundance of every unique TCRbeta CDR3 rearrangement. For each sample, productive Simpson clonality was calculated as the square root of Simpson's diversity index across productive rearrangements. In its TCRdb copy, this immuneACCESS table keeps in-frame sequences only and misses some clones. Where compared with another copy, unresolved V genes explain less than half of these, and the others have no known cause. The V and J calls and clone size come from that table; D and trimming were worked out from the DNA. In this sample the table shows roughly 64,000 clones, 65% to 90% of which occur a single time. In total, the top ten clones hold roughly 3.2% of the sample.

Each collaborating institution followed its own protocols to collect whole blood in K2EDTA tubes. For TCRbeta analysis, collaborator samples were shipped as frozen whole blood, as isolated PBMCs, or as DNA extracted from either sample type. The CDR3 starts with the cysteine, ends with the phenylalanine, and has 12 residues. Of the read, only the CDR3 DNA is kept; its 36 bases are in frame from base 1. Compared with germline, V lacks 7 bases and J lacks 5 bases; bases without a gene match: 4. Sequences SNHLY (CDR1) and FYNNEI (CDR2) are obtained from the germline V gene. Overall study results and their limits: Clinical and demographic metadata were provided uncurated, with the amount varying by source and participant.

The clonotype comes from a man in his forties or fifties with active COVID-19. Input material: peripheral blood. Recombination linked TRBV2 to TRBJ2-5; TRBD2 fits 7 bases in the junction. Read as DNA, the sequence is TGTGCCAGCAAGCGGGAAGGGGAGACCCAGTACTTC. Its amino acids are CASKREGETQYF.